Below are 25 T cell receptor beta chains sequenced from a single sample in a study of T cell responses to AZD1222 COVID-19 vaccine. The protocol was immunoSEQ multiplex PCR, while the TCRdb copy is restricted to in-frame clones and leaves out a portion. Counted here are 170,000 or so clones, about nine tenths occurring once; the ten biggest clones make up approximately 2.9%. Here the sequenced sample was peripheral blood, taken on day 0 of AZD1222 vaccination. The receptors here all came from an adult in good health.

The rearrangement uses TRBV12-5 and TRBJ2-2; TRBD1 aligns across 11 bases. This CDR3 region has 14 residues. The V gene end was trimmed by 6 bases and the J gene end by 4 bases; junction bases not matched to a gene: 1. CDR1 and CDR2 from the germline V gene are LGHNT and FRNRAP. As DNA, the CDR3 is TGTGCTAGTGGCGGACAGGGGGCCACCGGGGAGCTGTTTTTT. Amino acid sequence: CASGGQGATGELFF.

V gene TRBV3-1 (or the pseudogene TRBV3-2) combines with J gene TRBJ1-3; unclear D gene. V was clipped by 0 bases and J by 2 bases, with 2 bases between them. This CDR3 has 13 amino acids. Germline V gene sequence: CDR1 LGHDT, CDR2 YNNKEL (reference sequence). The CDR3 sequence: CASSQEPGNTIYF. In nucleotides, the CDR3 is TGTGCCAGCAGCCAAGAGCCTGGAAACACCATATATTTT.

V is TRBV14 and J is TRBJ2-5; 9 nucleotides align to TRBD1. The CDR3 has 14 amino acids. Germline CDR1 is SGHDN and CDR2 is FVKESK. Unmatched junction bases numbered 2, after V lost 2 bases and J lost 4 bases. In DNA form, the CDR3 reads TGTGCCAGCAGCCAAACAGGGGGCTCAGAGACCCAGTACTTC. Protein: CASSQTGGSETQYF.

The V and J genes are TRBV15 and TRBJ1-2; TRBD1 aligns across 7 bases. Germline V gives CDR1 LNHNV, CDR2 YYDKDF (reference sequence). The CDR3 runs 15 residues. Unmatched junction bases numbered 9, after V lost 3 bases and J lost 5 bases. The CDR3 DNA sequence: TGTGCCACCAGCAGGCGCTTAGGGGGCAGGTATGGCTACACCTTC. Its translation is CATSRRLGGRYGYTF. The full variable domain, rest sourced from reference TRBV15 and TRBJ1-2, is DAMVIQNPRYQVTQFGKPVTLSCSQTLNHNVMYWYQQKSSQAPKLLFHYYDKDFNNEADTPDNFQSRRPNTSFCFLDIRSPGLGDTAMYLCATSRRLGGRYGYTFGSGTRLTVV.

The chain is built from TRBV6-4 and TRBJ1-5, with D uncertain. The CDR3 sequence is 12 residues long. Germline CDR1 and CDR2: MRHNA and SNTAGT. V was clipped by 3 bases and J by 7 bases, with 7 bases between them. The CDR3 coding sequence is TGTGCCAGCAGTGAACTCCGACAGCCCCAGCATTTT. Amino acid sequence: CASSELRQPQHF.

The chain combines TRBV6-5 with TRBJ2-7, with TRBD1 as a possible D gene (5 bases). The CDR3 is 14 amino acids. Trimming pared 0 bases from V and 10 bases from J, leaving 16 bases between. In germline, CDR1 is MNHEY, CDR2 SVGAGI. The chain's CDR3 is CASSYSGRKETQYF. For the CDR3, the DNA is TGTGCCAGCAGTTACTCGGGGCGGAAGGAAACTCAGTACTTC.

This clone turned up a few times. The CDR3 here is CASSYTEAFF. CDR3 in DNA: TGTGCCAGCAGTTACACTGAAGCTTTCTTT. The V and J genes are TRBV6-2 or TRBV6-3 and TRBJ1-1, with D uncertain. Germline V gives CDR1 MNHEY, CDR2 SVGEGT. The CDR3 is 10 residues long. V gave up 2 bases and J gave up 5 bases, with 0 bases separating them.

J is TRBJ1-6 and V is TRBV27; 7 positions match TRBD1. Germline V gene data show CDR1 as MNHEY and CDR2 as SMNVEV (reference sequence). The CDR3 runs 13 residues. Germline trimming cut 8 bases from V and 7 bases from J; bases unmatched to any gene: 5. The CDR3 sequence is CASGGTANSPLHF. Here the CDR3 DNA reads TGTGCCAGCGGCGGGACAGCGAATTCACCCCTCCACTTT.

This chain connects TRBV27 to TRBJ2-7; D possibly corresponds to TRBD1 (6 bases). V dropped 0 bases and J dropped 3 bases, with 18 bases sitting between them. The CDR3 has 17 residues. Germline V gives CDR1 MNHEY, CDR2 SMNVEV (reference sequence). The CDR3 DNA reads as TGTGCCAGCAGTTTATCAGGGTCAGGGGCCCGGCTCTACGAGCAGTACTTC. Its translation: CASSLSGSGARLYEQYF.

The table lists this clone with a few counts. This chain joins TRBV27 and TRBJ1-2; unclear D gene. V was shortened by 4 bases and J by 4 bases, with 10 bases between the two germline ends. CDR1 and CDR2 (germline): MNHEY, SMNVEV (reference sequence). The CDR3 covers 13 residues. CDR3 sequence (DNA): TGTGCCAGCAGTTCGGGGAGTCTCTATGGCTACACCTTC. Residues: CASSSGSLYGYTF.

V is TRBV18 and J is TRBJ1-1, with 7 bases lining up with TRBD1. Germline-derived CDR1 and CDR2 are KGHSH and LQKENI. V dropped 3 bases and J dropped 3; count of bases not matched to a gene: 4. The CDR3 runs to 14 residues. This chain's CDR3 is CASSPNRGDTEAFF. The DNA of the CDR3 is TGTGCCAGCTCACCTAACAGGGGAGACACTGAAGCTTTCTTT.

V is TRBV6-5 and J is TRBJ2-3; 7 nucleotides align to TRBD1. The CDR3 totals 14 residues. With V trimmed by 6 bases and J by 9 bases, 12 bases remained unmatched. Germline V gene lookup returns CDR1 MNHEY and CDR2 SVGAGI. The chain's CDR3 is CASSDEPRTGTQYF. In DNA form, the CDR3 reads TGTGCCAGCAGCGACGAACCCCGGACAGGCACGCAGTATTTT.

The chain joins TRBV7-8 to TRBJ2-2, with TRBD2 identical over 13 bases. CDR1 is SGHVS, CDR2 FQNEAQ, per germline. Unmatched junction bases numbered 4, after V lost 5 bases and J lost 4 bases. CDR3 length: 16 amino acids. The CDR3 DNA follows: TGTGCCAGCAGCGTACGACTAGCGGGGGGCACCGGGGAGCTGTTTTTT. This encodes CASSVRLAGGTGELFF.

The chain carries TRBV3-1 (or the pseudogene TRBV3-2) and TRBJ1-6; D is unresolved. The CDR3 totals 13 residues. Germline lookup yields CDR1 LGHDT and CDR2 YNNKEL (reference sequence). V dropped 2 bases and J dropped 10 bases, with 9 bases sitting between them. The CDR3 nucleotides are TGTGCCAGCAGCCAACGTCGCGGCTCACCCCTCCACTTT. The encoded protein is CASSQRRGSPLHF.

The chain carries TRBV19 and TRBJ2-7; 12 nucleotides agree with TRBD1. The CDR3 runs 15 residues. Germline V gives CDR1 LNHDA, CDR2 SQIVND (reference sequence). The V gene end was trimmed by 5 bases and the J gene end by 2 bases; junction bases not matched to a gene: 4. The CDR3 DNA reads TGTGCCAGTAGTCTCGGGACAGGGGGCACCTACGAGCAGTACTTC. Its protein product is CASSLGTGGTYEQYF.

The rearrangement joins TRBV5-4 to TRBJ2-3; TRBD2 agrees at 9 bases. The CDR3 covers 16 residues. V was pared by 1 base and J by 1 base, with 4 bases of the junction left unmatched. Germline lookup yields CDR1 SGHNT and CDR2 YYREEE (reference sequence). The CDR3 protein is CASSLKRGAGTDTQYF. CDR3 sequence (DNA): TGTGCCAGCAGCTTGAAGCGGGGGGCGGGCACAGATACGCAGTATTTT.

The chain couples TRBV9 to TRBJ2-4; 9 positions agree with TRBD2. The J segment lost 3 bases and the V segment lost 4 bases, leaving 5 bases of the junction unmatched. The V gene's germline CDR1 is SGDLS and CDR2 YYNGEE. This CDR3 has 15 amino acids. The CDR3 loop is CASSSLAGNKNIQYF. CDR3 nucleotides: TGTGCCAGCAGCTCTCTAGCGGGGAACAAAAACATTCAGTACTTC.

CDR3 in amino acids: CASRSLFFESDEQFF. The CDR3 DNA is TGTGCCAGCAGGTCCCTTTTTTTCGAATCGGATGAGCAGTTCTTC. V is TRBV27 and J is TRBJ2-1, with D unresolved. The ends were cut back, 6 bases at V and 8 bases at J, with 20 bases in the middle. The CDR3 totals 15 residues. The germline gives CDR1 MNHEY, CDR2 SMNVEV (reference sequence).

Only a few counts were recorded for this clone. V usage is TRBV6-7 and J usage is TRBJ2-1; D is uncertain. TRBV6-7 is noted as an ORF with a role that remains uncertain. The CDR3 spans 14 residues. Trimming pared 0 bases from V and 4 bases from J, leaving 7 bases between. CDR3 residues: CASSYSSTYNEQFF. CDR3 nucleotide sequence: TGTGCCAGCAGTTACTCCTCCACGTACAATGAGCAGTTCTTC.

This clone occurred once. The chain links TRBV5-6 to TRBJ2-1, with a possible D match to TRBD1 (7 bases). Per germline, CDR1 SGHDT and CDR2 YYEEEE. The CDR3 length is 15 residues. Deletions cut 0 bases from V and 4 bases from J, with 11 bases between. This CDR3 reads CASSLGQGGYNEQFF. The CDR3 nucleotides read TGTGCCAGCAGCTTGGGACAGGGAGGTTACAATGAGCAGTTCTTC.

The chain couples TRBV4-2 to TRBJ1-1; 8 bases are a match to TRBD1. Losses at the gene ends were 4 bases for V and 2 bases for J; bases not matched to a gene: 6. The CDR3 runs 15 residues. CDR1 and CDR2 (germline): LGHNA, YNFKEQ. The CDR3 region is CASSLAGQGNTEAFF. For the CDR3, the DNA is TGTGCCAGCAGCCTCGCCGGACAGGGTAACACTGAAGCTTTCTTT.

Points on this clone: This CDR3 is also generated by other DNA sequences in the sample. The genes are TRBV18 and TRBJ2-5; D is possibly TRBD2 (6 bases). The CDR3 length is 13 residues. Per germline, CDR1 KGHSH and CDR2 LQKENI. Trimming left V 3 bases short and J 5 bases short, with 10 bases between. CDR3: CASSPRRGETQYF. The CDR3 region has the DNA TGTGCCAGCTCACCCAGGAGGGGCGAGACCCAGTACTTC.

The chain employs TRBV6-5 and TRBJ1-3; the match to TRBD1 covers 7 bases. From germline, CDR1 is MNHEY and CDR2 SVGAGI. This CDR3 contains 15 residues. V was clipped by 9 bases and J by 0 bases; unmatched bases: 8. CDR3 amino acids: CASKEDRSSGNTIYF. Written as DNA, the CDR3 is TGTGCCAGTAAAGAGGACAGGAGCTCTGGAAACACCATATATTTT.

V and J are TRBV29-1 and TRBJ1-5; unclear D gene. The CDR3 has 13 amino acids. Germline V CDR1 and CDR2: SQVTM, ANQGSEA. V dropped 4 bases and J dropped 5 bases, with 12 bases sitting between them. CDR3 residues: CSVAHSEDQPQHF. CDR3 DNA sequence: TGCAGCGTTGCCCATTCCGAGGATCAGCCCCAGCATTTT.

This clone was picked up a small number of times. V usage is TRBV30 and J usage is TRBJ1-2; D is uncertain. The germline CDR1 and CDR2 sequences are GTSNPN and SVGIG (reference sequence). There are 14 residues in the CDR3. Trimming shortened V by 0 bases and J by 8 bases, and 16 bases separated the two germline ends. DNA for the CDR3: TGTGCCTGGAGTGTTCCCCAGGAGATGAGGGGCTACACCTTC. It translates to CAWSVPQEMRGYTF.